This T cell receptor (beta chain) emerged from a study of cytomegalovirus exposure and HLA in healthy donors. Turning to the study itself: A subsequent analysis stated that the 110 or so validation repertoires were run on the same platform as the approximately 710 first-cohort repertoires. The study, taken as a whole, reports: Reportedly, diagnosis of cytomegalovirus status by the classifier showed high specificity and sensitivity. There were over 150 TCR beta chains listed as cytomegalovirus-associated.

Remarks on this clone: Its target is not known.

Data came from immunoSEQ multiplex PCR; TCRdb stores just in-frame clones and leaves some out. The sample holds about 110,000 clones, 85% to 90% seen once. Between the trimmed V and J ends, which lost 5 bases and 5 bases, there was a span of 13 bases. The CDR3 length is 14 residues. The germline V gene encodes CDR1 SGHAT and CDR2 FQNNGV. A roughly 120-subject validation cohort, separate from the approximately 610-subject first cohort, supplied the donors. This receptor was obtained from a woman aged 25 to 39 in good health and CMV-seropositive. Input material: PBMCs. The rearrangement uses TRBV11-2 and TRBJ2-1; weak D call: TRBD2 (6 bases). For the CDR3, the DNA is TGTGCCAGCAGCCAGAGCGGGTTTGACAATGAGCAGTTCTTC. It is translated as CASSQSGFDNEQFF. The entire variable domain, with the rest obtained from reference TRBV11-2 and TRBJ2-1, is as follows: EAGVAQSPRYKIIEKRQSVAFWCNPISGHATLYWYQQILGQGPKLLIQFQNNGVVDDSQLPKDRFSAERLKGVDSTLKIQPAKLEDSAVYLCASSQSGFDNEQFFGPGTRLTVL.